A single sample is the source of the 19 T cell receptor beta chains below, sequenced in a study of response to subunit inactivated influenza vaccine. One entry per CDR3 protein results from TCRdb running MiXCR on the RT-PCR reads. Of fewer than 400,000 distinct CDR3 sequences detected, around a fifth appear once; the ten largest clones hold more than 8.5%. This specimen consisted of PBMCs from blood, obtained 21 months after vaccination. These receptors were taken from a man between 50 and 69 years old who received an inactivated influenza vaccine.

CDR3 nucleotides: TGCGCCAGCAGCTTAGTAGCGGGGAAATACGAGCAGTACTTC. Encoded protein: CASSLVAGKYEQYF. J is TRBJ2-7 and V is TRBV5-1, with 8 bases identical to TRBD2. The CDR3 has 14 amino acids. V dropped 2 bases and J dropped 4; count of bases not matched to a gene: 5. Germline V gene data show CDR1 as SGHRS and CDR2 as YFSETQ.

This clonotype was detected a few times. V is TRBV23-1 and J is TRBJ1-2, with TRBD1 matching over 12 bases. TRBV23-1 is an open reading frame, and its role is uncertain. CDR3 size: 15 residues. V gave up 3 bases and J gave up 8 bases; unmatched junction bases: 7. CDR3 sequence reads: CASSQSAGTGGGYTF. CDR3 nucleotide sequence: TGCGCCAGCAGTCAGTCGGCCGGGACAGGGGGCGGCTACACCTTC.

The table lists this clonotype with a few counts. The CDR3 DNA follows: TGTGCCAGCAGCAACAGGGCGACAGATACGCAGTATTTT. Protein: CASSNRATDTQYF. V gene TRBV7-2 combines with J gene TRBJ2-3, with D perhaps TRBD1 (6 bases). Germline V gives CDR1 SGHTA, CDR2 FQGNSA. V dropped 5 bases and J dropped 3 bases, with 9 bases sitting between them. This CDR3 has 13 amino acids.

This clonotype was detected only a few times. This CDR3 is CASSGRTNSYEQYF. CDR3 sequence (DNA): TGTGCCAGCAGTGGCAGGACAAACTCCTACGAGCAGTACTTC. The genes are TRBV25-1 and TRBJ2-7, with TRBD1 as a possible D gene (5 bases). V was cut by 4 bases and J by 0 bases, with 10 bases left in between. Germline assignment: CDR1 MGHDK and CDR2 SYGVNS. CDR3 length equals 14 residues.

This chain links TRBV9 with TRBJ1-4; 7 bases line up with TRBD1. The CDR3 spans 15 residues. The V gene's germline CDR1 is SGDLS and CDR2 YYNGEE. J lost 8 bases, V lost 5 bases, and 12 bases had no gene match. The CDR3 coding sequence is TGTGCCAGCAGTCGTAGTTGGGACAGAAGGGAAAAACTGTTTTTT. Amino acid sequence: CASSRSWDRREKLFF.

This chain joins TRBV6-1 and TRBJ1-4; 7 bases align to TRBD1. Germline lookup yields CDR1 MNHNS and CDR2 SASEGT. The V segment lost 2 bases and the J segment 5 bases; nucleotides outside the gene matches: 2. The CDR3 totals 14 residues. As DNA, the CDR3 is TGTGCCAGCAGTGAACCGGGACAGAATGAAAAACTGTTTTTT. Translating it yields CASSEPGQNEKLFF.

This clonotype came up a few times. The gene calls are TRBV29-1 and TRBJ1-1; 7 bases are a match to TRBD1. This CDR3 has 14 amino acids. Germline V lookup: CDR1 SQVTM, CDR2 ANQGSEA. The ends lost 5 bases at V and 6 bases at J; junction bases unmatched: 12. Written as DNA, the CDR3 is TGCAGCGTTCCTCGGGACAGCTCGGCGCCTGAAGCTTTCTTT. Amino acid sequence: CSVPRDSSAPEAFF.

This clonotype was detected only a few times. The chain couples TRBV6-1 to TRBJ2-3; the match to TRBD2 covers 8 bases. The CDR3 totals 17 residues. From germline, CDR1 is MNHNS and CDR2 SASEGT. The trim removed 7 bases at V and 0 bases at J, leaving 12 bases unmatched. CDR3 sequence reads: CASTPLFAGGSTDTQYF. The CDR3 nucleotides are TGTGCCAGCACCCCCTTGTTTGCGGGGGGTAGCACAGATACGCAGTATTTT.

The V gene is TRBV28, the J gene TRBJ1-1; D may be TRBD1 (6 bases). Looked up from germline, CDR1 is MDHEN and CDR2 is SYDVKM. Trimming stripped 6 bases from V and 7 bases from J, with 15 bases between. The CDR3 covers 13 residues. This CDR3 reads CASSRVTGLEAFF. CDR3 coding DNA: TGTGCCAGCAGCCGCGTCACAGGGCTTGAAGCTTTCTTT. The variable domain in full, with the rest retrieved from reference TRBV28 and TRBJ1-1, is DVKVTQSSRYLVKRTGEKVFLECVQDMDHENMFWYRQDPGLGLRLIYFSYDVKMKEKGDIPEGYSVSREKKERFSLILESASTNQTSMYLCASSRVTGLEAFFGQGTRLTVV.

This clonotype was detected many times. This chain connects TRBV6-5 to TRBJ1-6; D is unresolved. V lost 4 bases, J lost 0 bases, and 13 bases lay in between. CDR1 and CDR2 (germline): MNHEY, SVGAGI. The CDR3 length is 17 residues. CDR3 bases: TGTGCCAGCAGTTGGGGAGTTTTGAGCTCCTATAATTCACCCCTCCACTTT. Translated: CASSWGVLSSYNSPLHF.

In this sample, this clonotype turned up a few times. This chain connects TRBV6-1 to TRBJ1-4; 9 bases align to TRBD1. CDR1 is MNHNS, CDR2 SASEGT, per germline. The CDR3 runs 15 residues. Trimming took 6 bases from V and 7 from J; bases not matched to a gene: 9. The CDR3 nucleotides are TGTGCCAGCAGGCAAGGGACAGGGATGAGTGAAAAACTGTTTTTT. Translation gives CASRQGTGMSEKLFF.

The V and J genes are TRBV4-2 and TRBJ1-1, with 8 nucleotides matching TRBD1. The CDR3 contains 17 residues. Germline V lookup: CDR1 LGHNA, CDR2 YNFKEQ. The V segment lost 4 bases and the J segment 3 bases; nucleotides outside the gene matches: 13. The CDR3 loop is CASSPSEAGGFYTEAFF. The DNA for the CDR3 is TGTGCCAGCAGCCCTTCAGAGGCAGGGGGCTTCTACACTGAAGCTTTCTTT.

This clonotype was detected a few times. The chain has TRBV6-5 and TRBJ1-1; TRBD1 aligns across 7 bases. Germline V CDR1 and CDR2: MNHEY, SVGAGI. The CDR3 covers 15 residues. V lost 2 bases, J lost 5 bases, and 8 bases stayed unmatched. CDR3 bases: TGTGCCAGCAGTTACGGCGCAGGGGGAAGGACTGAAGCTTTCTTT. Residues: CASSYGAGGRTEAFF.

This clonotype showed up many times. The chain carries TRBV20-1 and TRBJ2-3; D gene ambiguous. CDR1 and CDR2 from the germline V gene are DFQATT and SNEGSKA (reference sequence). The V end was cut by 6 bases, the J end by 4 bases, with 20 bases between. The CDR3 consists of 15 residues. The CDR3 reads CSAPVLPHRADTQYF. DNA for the CDR3: TGCAGTGCCCCGGTGCTCCCCCACCGGGCAGATACGCAGTATTTT.

This clonotype was picked up a small number of times. The V call is TRBV6-1, the J call TRBJ1-2; perhaps TRBD1 as D (6 bases). Per germline, CDR1 MNHNS and CDR2 SASEGT. The CDR3 length is 14 residues. Trimming shortened V by 6 bases and J by 3 bases, and 14 bases separated the two germline ends. In DNA, the CDR3 is TGTGCCAGCAGCACAGGGACCGCTCACTATGGCTACACCTTC. Amino acid sequence: CASSTGTAHYGYTF.

V usage is TRBV28 and J usage is TRBJ2-1; maybe TRBD2 (5 bases). The CDR3 is made up of 14 amino acids. CDR1 and CDR2 from the germline V gene are MDHEN and SYDVKM. The germline V and J ends were trimmed by 2 bases and 7 bases, with 12 bases remaining between them. The chain's CDR3 is CASSLDRGPNEQFF. The CDR3, as DNA: TGTGCCAGCAGTTTAGATCGGGGTCCGAATGAGCAGTTCTTC.

There are a few counts of this clonotype. The CDR3 DNA reads as TGTGCCAGCAGAGTGGGACAGAACTATGGCTACACCTTC. This encodes CASRVGQNYGYTF. The rearrangement joins TRBV28 to TRBJ1-2; 7 nucleotides line up with TRBD1. Germline CDR1 is MDHEN and CDR2 is SYDVKM. This CDR3 has 13 amino acids. With V trimmed by 6 bases and J by 2 bases, 3 bases remained unmatched.

The chain combines TRBV29-1 with TRBJ1-2; 7 positions agree with TRBD1. The germline V gene has CDR1 SQVTM and CDR2 ANQGSEA. CDR3 length equals 18 residues. V lost 0 bases to trimming and J lost 2 bases; unmatched junction nucleotides: 15. CDR3 sequence reads: CSVEDLRDSRVGNYGYTF. The CDR3, as DNA: TGCAGCGTTGAAGATCTCCGGGACAGCCGGGTAGGGAACTATGGCTACACCTTC.

The chain links TRBV15 to TRBJ1-5, with 8 bases aligning to TRBD1. The length of the CDR3 is 15 residues. In germline, CDR1 is LNHNV, CDR2 YYDKDF (reference sequence). V was clipped by 3 bases and J by 5 bases; unmatched bases: 6. CDR3: CATSRAGQGHQPQHF. The CDR3 coding sequence is TGTGCCACCAGCAGGGCCGGACAGGGTCATCAGCCCCAGCATTTT.